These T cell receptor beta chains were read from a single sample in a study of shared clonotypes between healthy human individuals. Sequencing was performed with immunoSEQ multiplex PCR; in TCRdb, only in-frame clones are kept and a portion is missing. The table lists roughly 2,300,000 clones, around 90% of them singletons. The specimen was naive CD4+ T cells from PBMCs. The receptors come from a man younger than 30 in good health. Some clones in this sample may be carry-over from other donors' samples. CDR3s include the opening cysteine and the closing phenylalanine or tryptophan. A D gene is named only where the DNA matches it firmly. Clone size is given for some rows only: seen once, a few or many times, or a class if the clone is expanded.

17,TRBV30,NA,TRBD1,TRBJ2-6,CAWSNPGQGTGANVLTF,TGTGCCTGGAGTAATCCGGGACAGGGGACTGGGGCCAACGTCCTGACTTTC
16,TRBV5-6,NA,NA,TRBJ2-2,CASSSPFRGRTGELFF,TGTGCCAGCAGCTCCCCATTCAGGGGAAGGACCGGGGAGCTGTTTTTT
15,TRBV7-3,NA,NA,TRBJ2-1,CASSRTASSYNEQFF,TGTGCCAGCAGCCGGACCGCTAGCTCCTACAATGAGCAGTTCTTC
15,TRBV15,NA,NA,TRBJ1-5,CATSRDPGGNQPQHF,TGTGCCACCAGCAGAGATCCGGGGGGAAATCAGCCCCAGCATTTT
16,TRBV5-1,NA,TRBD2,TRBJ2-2,CASSLIAGTNTGELFF,TGCGCCAGCAGCTTGATAGCGGGGACGAACACCGGGGAGCTGTTTTTT
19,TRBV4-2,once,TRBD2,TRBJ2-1,CASSQDWGLAGGEPNEQFF,TGTGCCAGCAGCCAAGATTGGGGACTAGCGGGAGGCGAACCCAATGAGCAGTTCTTC
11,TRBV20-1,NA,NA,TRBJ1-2,CSAPISLGYTF,TGCAGTGCTCCAATATCCCTTGGCTACACCTTC
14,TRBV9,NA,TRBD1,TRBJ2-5,CASSARQGSETQYF,TGTGCCAGCAGCGCCAGACAGGGATCGGAGACCCAGTACTTC
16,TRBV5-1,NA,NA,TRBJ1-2,CASSLDPRPGSYGYTF,TGCGCCAGCAGCTTGGATCCGCGCCCCGGGAGCTATGGCTACACCTTC
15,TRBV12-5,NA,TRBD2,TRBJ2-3,CASGLGLALTDTQYF,TGTGCTAGTGGTTTGGGACTAGCGCTCACAGATACGCAGTATTTT